What follows are 13 T cell receptor beta chains derived from one specimen sequenced in a study of pediatric ulcerative colitis. During colonoscopy, one to two rectal pinch biopsies were collected. Using immunoSEQ multiplex PCR, the repertoire was profiled, and TCRdb retains in-frame clones only, with some absent. The data hold about 35,000 clones, with about 81% observed a single time. The sequencing sample was made of gut tissue. These receptors were collected from a boy younger than 18 with mild ulcerative colitis.

This clone appeared once. The CDR3 protein is CAWSDMNTEAFF. The CDR3 DNA reads as TGTGCCTGGAGTGACATGAACACTGAAGCTTTCTTT. The V and J genes are TRBV30 and TRBJ1-1; D remains unclear. Trimming removed 1 base from V and 0 bases from J, with 3 bases in between. The CDR3 runs to 12 residues. Germline V lookup: CDR1 GTSNPN, CDR2 SVGIG (reference sequence).

The J gene is TRBJ2-1, the V gene TRBV2, with a weak D call TRBD1 (6 bases). The length of the CDR3 is 14 residues. The germline CDR1 and CDR2 sequences are SNHLY and FYNNEI. The germline V and J ends were trimmed by 5 bases and 6 bases, with 14 bases remaining between them. Here the CDR3 reads CASSFFPDSNEQFF. The DNA of the CDR3 is TGTGCCAGCAGTTTCTTTCCGGACAGCAATGAGCAGTTCTTC.

The CDR3 DNA follows: TGTGCCAGCAGCTTAGCCCTATCTGGGTCACCCCTCCACTTT. Translation: CASSLALSGSPLHF. The chain employs TRBV7-8 and TRBJ1-6; D not certain. Trimming left V 0 bases short and J 10 bases short, with 10 bases between. This CDR3 is 14 amino acids long. CDR1 is SGHVS and CDR2 is FQNEAQ in the germline V gene.

The chain is built from TRBV11-2 and TRBJ2-7; D is unclear. V lost 5 bases and J 1 base, leaving 6 bases between the germline ends. The germline CDR1 and CDR2 sequences are SGHAT and FQNNGV. This CDR3 is built from 12 residues. The CDR3 bases are TGTGCCAGCAGCCCGAGTTCCTACGAGCAGTACTTC. Its translation: CASSPSSYEQYF.

This chain connects TRBV4-2 to TRBJ1-2; a possible D gene is TRBD1 (5 bases). The germline V gene encodes CDR1 LGHNA and CDR2 YNFKEQ. The germline V and J ends were trimmed by 4 bases and 3 bases, with 12 bases remaining between them. This CDR3 contains 14 residues. This chain's CDR3 is CASSPAGGDYGYTF. The CDR3, as DNA: TGTGCCAGCAGCCCCGCCGGGGGTGACTATGGCTACACCTTC.

This clone was seen more than once but under ten times. V and J are TRBV7-9 and TRBJ2-2, with TRBD1 matching over 10 bases. The CDR3 covers 17 residues. V was clipped by 2 bases and J by 6 bases; unmatched bases: 9. Germline lookup yields CDR1 SEHNR and CDR2 FQNEAQ (reference sequence). The CDR3 DNA is TGTGCCAGCAGCTTAAATTTGGGACAGGGGATGTCCGGGGAGCTGTTTTTT. This translates into CASSLNLGQGMSGELFF.

J is TRBJ1-6 and V is TRBV2, with 9 bases matching TRBD1. The CDR3 loop spans 15 amino acids. Germline CDR1 reads SNHLY; CDR2 reads FYNNEI. V lost 6 bases and J lost 5; bases outside the gene matches: 5. The CDR3 region has the DNA TGTGCCAGCAGGAAGGGACAGGGAAATAATTCACCCCTCCACTTT. Protein product: CASRKGQGNNSPLHF. Using reference TRBV2 and TRBJ1-6 for the parts outside the CDR3, the full variable domain is EPEVTQTPSHQVTQMGQEVILRCVPISNHLYFYWYRQILGQKVEFLVSFYNNEISEKSEIFDDQFSVERPDGSNFTLKIRSTKLEDSAMYFCASRKGQGNNSPLHFGNGTRLTVT.

The chain links TRBV5-1 to TRBJ1-1, with D possibly TRBD1 on 6 matching bases. Per germline, CDR1 SGHRS and CDR2 YFSETQ. The CDR3 length is 14 residues. Trimming took off 0 bases at V and 4 bases at J, with 10 bases between the two ends. CDR3 in amino acids: CASSLAGVGTEAFF. For the CDR3, the DNA is TGCGCCAGCAGCTTGGCAGGGGTCGGCACTGAAGCTTTCTTT.

The chain is built from TRBV5-1 and TRBJ1-4; perhaps TRBD1 as D (5 bases). Trimming took 0 bases from V and 6 from J, leaving 12 bases between them. Germline V gene sequence: CDR1 SGHRS, CDR2 YFSETQ. The CDR3 runs 15 residues. CDR3 nucleotide sequence: TGCGCCAGCAGCTTGGCCGGGACCCTGGATGAAAAACTGTTTTTT. Translating gives CASSLAGTLDEKLFF.

This clone was found once. V usage is TRBV6-1 and J usage is TRBJ1-1; 8 bases are shared with TRBD1. Germline CDR1 reads MNHNS; CDR2 reads SASEGT. The length of the CDR3 is 16 residues. V shed 4 bases, J shed 3 bases, and the junction held 10 bases outside the gene matches. CDR3 residues: CASSARAYRGYTEAFF. CDR3 in DNA: TGTGCCAGCAGTGCCAGGGCCTACAGGGGGTACACTGAAGCTTTCTTT.

V and J are TRBV18 and TRBJ2-1; no firm D call. V lost 11 bases, J lost 8 bases, and 16 bases lay in between. The CDR3 runs 12 residues. Germline V gene data show CDR1 as KGHSH and CDR2 as LQKENI. The CDR3 DNA sequence: TGTGCCGTAGAAAAATCGGGCGATGAGCAGTTCTTC. Amino acid sequence: CAVEKSGDEQFF.

The chain uses TRBV5-1 and TRBJ1-1; TRBD1 aligns across 8 bases. Trimming at V came to 0 bases and at J to 4 bases, leaving 8 bases not matched to a gene. This CDR3 region has 16 residues. Germline assignment: CDR1 SGHRS and CDR2 YFSETQ. DNA for the CDR3: TGCGCCAGCAGCTTGGGGCAGGGGGCGCTTGGCACTGAAGCTTTCTTT. This gives the protein CASSLGQGALGTEAFF.

Written as DNA, the CDR3 is TGTGCCAGCAGGTCCGGACAGGGGAGCACTGAAGCTTTCTTT. Translated, it gives CASRSGQGSTEAFF. The chain recombines TRBV6-1 with TRBJ1-1, with 9 bases that match TRBD1. CDR3 length: 14 residues. The V and J ends lost 6 bases and 4 bases, in that order; junction bases with no gene match: 6. Germline V gene sequence: CDR1 MNHNS, CDR2 SASEGT.